These 3 T cell receptor beta chains came from one sample sequenced in a study of blood T cell repertoires in COVID-19. Profiling relied on immunoSEQ multiplex PCR, and the TCRdb table lists in-frame clones only, not all of them. The data show under 200,000 clones, with approximately 88% seen just once and around 13% held by the top ten. Sequencing input: PBMCs or T cells enriched from blood (not recorded which). All receptors come from a woman in her sixties or seventies who had recovered from COVID-19.

This clone was counted a single time. This chain joins TRBV18 and TRBJ2-1, with 8 bases fitting TRBD2. Germline assignment: CDR1 KGHSH and CDR2 LQKENI. The V segment lost 3 bases and the J segment 2 bases; nucleotides outside the gene matches: 3. The CDR3 totals 15 residues. For the CDR3, the DNA is TGTGCCAGCTCACCCAGCGGGGGCGCCTACAATGAGCAGTTCTTC. This encodes CASSPSGGAYNEQFF.

A remark on this clone: Other DNA sequences within the sample encode an identical CDR3. The chain links TRBV18 to TRBJ1-5; D gene uncertain. This CDR3 has 13 amino acids. V gave up 3 bases and J gave up 0 bases, with 3 bases separating them. Germline assignment: CDR1 KGHSH and CDR2 LQKENI. CDR3 in amino acids: CASSPGSNQPQHF. Here the CDR3 DNA reads TGTGCCAGCTCACCCGGTAGCAATCAGCCCCAGCATTTT. The entire variable domain, with the rest obtained from reference TRBV18 and TRBJ1-5, is as follows: NAGVMQNPRHLVRRRGQEARLRCSPMKGHSHVYWYRQLPEEGLKFMVYLQKENIIDESGMPKERFSAEFPKEGPSILRIQQVVRGDSAAYFCASSPGSNQPQHFGDGTRLSIL.

The chain joins TRBV5-6 to TRBJ2-5, with 7 bases that match TRBD1. Trimming removed 1 base from V and 3 bases from J; junction bases left unmatched: 6. CDR1 and CDR2 from the germline V gene are SGHDT and YYEEEE. CDR3 length equals 15 residues. CDR3 coding DNA: TGTGCCAGCAGCTTGCTACAGGGGTTCGAAGAGACCCAGTACTTC. Translation: CASSLLQGFEETQYF.